The clone carrying this TCR beta chain is medium-sized within its sample. No antigen is known for it. Peripheral blood genomic DNA, not sorted cells or RNA, was the template. This sample was taken from a study of T cell repertoires in aging, cancer and after chemotherapy. TRB rearrangements spanning V, D and J were amplified using mixed TRB-A/B primers. TCRdb analysed the multiplex PCR reads with MiXCR anew, one entry per CDR3 protein. Altogether some 2,700 distinct CDR3 sequences are present, 20% to 25% being singletons, with the ten largest covering roughly a third. Study-level findings and limits: Untreated cancer patients had significantly lower blood TCR diversity than age-matched healthy donors.

Sequences were obtained from blood. The sequence derives from a human donor with a solid tumor.

The CDR3 coding sequence is TGCAGCGTGGACAGCGACTATGGCTACACCTTC. Amino acids: CSVDSDYGYTF. The V and J genes are TRBV29-1 and TRBJ1-2; tentative D call: TRBD1 (6 bases). The V end was cut by 6 bases, the J end by 3 bases, with 8 bases between. The germline V gene encodes CDR1 SQVTM and CDR2 ANQGSEA. The CDR3 is made up of 11 amino acids.